This T cell receptor (beta chain) was captured by sequencing in a study of CD8 T cells in ankylosing spondylitis. Regarding the study as a whole: Ankylosing spondylitis blood appeared to be characterized by a TCR beta motif of eight highly homologous variants.

This clonotype was seen only a few times. What it recognizes is unknown. This CDR3 has 17 amino acids. Germline V CDR1 and CDR2: WNHNN, SYGVQD (reference sequence). Trimming at V came to 0 bases and at J to 2 bases, leaving 7 bases not matched to a gene. TCRdb used MiXCR to reprocess the 5' RACE reads, holding one entry per CDR3 protein. The data contain about 540,000 distinct CDR3 sequences, more than 9.5% of them singletons. The sequenced sample consisted of blood, either unsorted or a sorted T cell fraction (not recorded which). The rearrangement uses TRBV10-1 and TRBJ2-1, with TRBD2 matching 7 bases. The receptor was derived from a male donor with ankylosing spondylitis. The DNA for the CDR3 is TGCGCCAGCAGTGAGTCGACTCCGAGCGGGACCTACAATGAGCAGTTCTTC. Translation: CASSESTPSGTYNEQFF.